These 30 T cell receptor beta chains were all obtained from the same sample, sequenced in a study of T cell repertoires in cytomegalovirus infection. TCRdb reprocessed the reads with MiXCR, giving one entry per CDR3 protein. The sample records around 630,000 distinct CDR3 sequences, 24% being singletons. Source material: CD8+ T cells from PBMCs. The receptors originated from a human donor in good health (CMV status not recorded). Some clones in this sample may be carry-over from other donors' samples.

V is TRBV5-1 and J is TRBJ1-2; D perhaps matches TRBD1 (5 bases). This CDR3 has 16 residues. Germline CDR1 reads SGHRS; CDR2 reads YFSETQ. The V end lost 4 bases, the J end lost 4 bases, and 20 bases lay between the germline ends. In DNA form, the CDR3 reads TGCGCCAGCAGCCTTAGGTCCGACAGCGACGTCTATGGCTACACCTTC. Its translation is CASSLRSDSDVYGYTF.

A note on this clonotype: This could be a read error, since a much larger clone is one nucleotide away. V is TRBV7-8 and J is TRBJ1-5, with D uncertain. Germline V gene data show CDR1 as SGHVS and CDR2 as FQNEAQ. This CDR3 is built from 13 residues. CDR3 in amino acids: CANSLVWDQPQHF. The CDR3 DNA is TGTGCCAACAGCTTAGTGTGGGATCAGCCCCAGCATTTT.

The chain links TRBV7-9 to TRBJ2-5; 9 bases agree with TRBD2. The CDR3 runs 16 residues. Trimming removed 3 bases from V and 1 base from J; junction bases left unmatched: 6. Germline lookup yields CDR1 SEHNR and CDR2 FQNEAQ (reference sequence). The CDR3: CASSLISGGFQETQYF. CDR3 DNA sequence: TGTGCCAGCAGCTTGATAAGCGGGGGGTTCCAAGAGACCCAGTACTTC.

This clonotype was observed many times. DNA for the CDR3: TGTGCCAGCAGAATGGGGCTAGCGGGGGGGCGGGACACAGATACGCAGTATTTT. Its protein is CASRMGLAGGRDTDTQYF. The V and J genes are TRBV7-8 and TRBJ2-3, with 12 bases matching TRBD2. Germline CDR1 is SGHVS and CDR2 is FQNEAQ. J gave up 2 bases and V 6 bases, and 12 bases lay outside the gene matches. This CDR3 is built from 18 residues.

A few counts support this clonotype. The genes are TRBV20-1 and TRBJ1-4; 8 bases match TRBD1. J lost 0 bases, V lost 2 bases, and 11 bases had no gene match. CDR1 and CDR2 (germline): DFQATT, SNEGSKA (reference sequence). The CDR3 extends over 18 amino acids. CDR3 protein: CSARSGQASRTTNEKLFF. The CDR3 DNA reads as TGCAGTGCTAGATCGGGACAGGCGAGCAGAACAACTAATGAAAAACTGTTTTTT.

This chain links TRBV14 with TRBJ1-2; D not certain. V was trimmed by 4 bases and J by 2 bases, leaving 8 bases between them. The length of the CDR3 is 13 residues. Germline CDR1 SGHDN, CDR2 FVKESK. The CDR3 nucleotides read TGTGCCAGCAGCCCTTACCCAAACTATGGCTACACCTTC. This codes for CASSPYPNYGYTF.

This clonotype was counted between two and nine times. This rearrangement joins TRBV6-1 to TRBJ2-1, with TRBD2 matching over 8 bases. Germline V CDR1 and CDR2: MNHNS, SASEGT. The CDR3 covers 19 residues. Trimming at V came to 5 bases and at J to 9 bases, leaving 24 bases not matched to a gene. The DNA of the CDR3 is TGTGCCAGCAGTCCCCGCGAGGCCCCTCTTAGCGGGAAAAGGGGTGAGCAGTTCTTC. Its translation: CASSPREAPLSGKRGEQFF.

Only a few counts were recorded for this clonotype. The gene calls are TRBV5-6 and TRBJ1-2, with TRBD1 matching 9 bases. The CDR3 totals 18 residues. Germline V lookup: CDR1 SGHDT, CDR2 YYEEEE. The V and J ends lost 1 base and 0 bases, in that order; junction bases with no gene match: 10. The CDR3 protein is CASSLPRTGEESNYGYTF. The CDR3 bases are TGTGCCAGCAGCTTGCCGCGGACAGGGGAGGAATCTAACTATGGCTACACCTTC.

This clonotype appeared many times. The chain employs TRBV6-2 or TRBV6-3 and TRBJ2-3, with TRBD2 matching 13 bases. The trim removed 1 base at V and 9 bases at J, leaving 25 bases unmatched. This CDR3 has 22 amino acids. Looked up from germline, CDR1 is MNHEY and CDR2 is SVGEGT. The CDR3 nucleotides are TGTGCCAGCAGTTACTTTCCGGGACTGACTAGCGGGGGGCCGCAAGTCATACGGACGCAGTATTTT. This codes for CASSYFPGLTSGGPQVIRTQYF.

This clonotype was seen a few times. The genes are TRBV28 and TRBJ1-4; 7 bases match TRBD1. V gave up 2 bases and J gave up 1 base; unmatched junction bases: 4. CDR1 MDHEN and CDR2 SYDVKM come from the germline V gene. The CDR3 extends over 16 amino acids. The CDR3 DNA is TGTGCCAGCAGTTTAACCGCAGGGGGAACTAATGAAAAACTGTTTTTT. Translating it yields CASSLTAGGTNEKLFF. Full variable domain (missing parts from reference TRBV28 and TRBJ1-4): DVKVTQSSRYLVKRTGEKVFLECVQDMDHENMFWYRQDPGLGLRLIYFSYDVKMKEKGDIPEGYSVSREKKERFSLILESASTNQTSMYLCASSLTAGGTNEKLFFGSGTQLSVL.

This clonotype has a handful of counts. V usage is TRBV20-1 and J usage is TRBJ1-5; TRBD1 agrees at 10 bases. The CDR3 is 15 amino acids. CDR1 is DFQATT, CDR2 SNEGSKA, per germline (reference sequence). The J segment lost 7 bases and the V segment lost 0 bases, leaving 6 bases of the junction unmatched. The chain's CDR3 is CSARDWGDRGQPQHF. Here the CDR3 DNA reads TGCAGTGCTAGAGACTGGGGGGACAGGGGCCAGCCCCAGCATTTT.

The chain carries TRBV18 and TRBJ2-7, with 9 bases matching TRBD1. The germline CDR1 and CDR2 sequences are KGHSH and LQKENI. V gave up 6 bases and J gave up 5 bases; unmatched junction bases: 11. This CDR3 spans 15 amino acids. The CDR3 here is CASSRTGTGKDEQYF. The CDR3 DNA follows: TGTGCCAGCTCCCGAACCGGGACAGGGAAGGACGAGCAGTACTTC.

V and J are TRBV7-9 and TRBJ2-5, with D possibly being TRBD1 (5 bases). V was cut by 5 bases and J by 0 bases, with 16 bases left in between. Germline CDR1 SEHNR, CDR2 FQNEAQ (reference sequence). The CDR3 contains 16 residues. The chain's CDR3 is CASSRSTAYDQETQYF. For the CDR3, the DNA is TGTGCCAGCAGCCGGTCGACAGCTTACGACCAAGAGACCCAGTACTTC. The entire variable domain, with the rest obtained from reference TRBV7-9 and TRBJ2-5, is as follows: DTGVSQNPRHKITKRGQNVTFRCDPISEHNRLYWYRQTLGQGPEFLTYFQNEAQLEKSRLLSDRFSAERPKGSFSTLEIQRTEQGDSAMYLCASSRSTAYDQETQYFGPGTRLLVL.

CDR3 DNA: TGTGCCAGCAGCCAACCCGGACGGGATCAGCCCCAGCATTTT. This sequence encodes CASSQPGRDQPQHF. V is TRBV3-1 and J is TRBJ1-5, with D unclear. CDR3 length: 14 amino acids. V was clipped by 2 bases and J by 5 bases, with 10 bases between them. Looked up from germline, CDR1 is LGHDT and CDR2 is YNNKEL (reference sequence). Using reference TRBV3-1 and TRBJ1-5 for the parts outside the CDR3, the full variable domain is DTAVSQTPKYLVTQMGNDKSIKCEQNLGHDTMYWYKQDSKKFLKIMFSYNNKELIINETVPNRFSPKSPDKAHLNLHINSLELGDSAVYFCASSQPGRDQPQHFGDGTRLSIL.

This clonotype was observed many times. The V and J genes are TRBV7-2 and TRBJ1-5; TRBD1 might be the D (6 bases). The CDR3 extends over 16 amino acids. The V and J ends lost 6 bases and 0 bases respectively, with 15 bases between them. CDR1 and CDR2 from the germline V gene are SGHTA and FQGNSA. Here the CDR3 DNA reads TGTGCCAGCAGTCCACAGGGACCCTATAGCAATCAGCCCCAGCATTTT. This sequence encodes CASSPQGPYSNQPQHF.

This clonotype was seen a few times. This sequence joins TRBV9 and TRBJ1-2; maybe TRBD1 (5 bases). From germline, CDR1 is SGDLS and CDR2 YYNGEE. The CDR3 covers 15 residues. V lost 5 bases and J 2 bases, leaving 16 bases between the germline ends. The CDR3 is CASSDLQDVNYGYTF. As DNA, the CDR3 is TGTGCCAGCAGTGATCTACAGGACGTAAACTATGGCTACACCTTC.

This clonotype was recorded a few times. The chain employs TRBV6-5 and TRBJ2-2; D gene uncertain. The germline CDR1 and CDR2 sequences are MNHEY and SVGAGI. The CDR3 spans 17 residues. V lost 2 bases, J lost 4 bases, and 17 bases lay in between. CDR3 coding DNA: TGTGCCAGCAGTTACCGCGGCGGAACCCCTATCACCGGGGAGCTGTTTTTT. It yields the protein CASSYRGGTPITGELFF.

The chain has TRBV6-1 and TRBJ2-7; the D gene could be TRBD1 or TRBD2 (5 bases each). The germline V gene encodes CDR1 MNHNS and CDR2 SASEGT. CDR3 length equals 15 residues. V dropped 5 bases and J dropped 2 bases, with 16 bases sitting between them. The CDR3 here is CASSSSPGGTYEQYV. In DNA form, the CDR3 reads TGTGCCAGCAGTTCAAGCCCTGGGGGAACCTACGAGCAGTACGTC.

This sequence joins TRBV2 and TRBJ1-2; D gene uncertain. CDR1 and CDR2 from the germline V gene are SNHLY and FYNNEI. CDR3 size: 14 residues. The ends were cut back, 2 bases at V and 8 bases at J, with 15 bases in the middle. Here the CDR3 reads CASSEFGSVDGYTF. The CDR3 DNA follows: TGTGCCAGCAGTGAATTTGGCAGCGTGGACGGCTACACCTTC.

On this clonotype: The junction does not match germline at one end; this may be a read error. The V gene is TRBV6-1, the J gene TRBJ1-2, with 7 bases matching TRBD1. The CDR3 length is 14 residues. Germline loops: CDR1 MNHNS, CDR2 SASEGT. The CDR3 nucleotides read TGTGCCAGCACTGAACCGGGACAGAACTATGGCTACACCTTC. This sequence encodes CASTEPGQNYGYTF.

V usage is TRBV15 and J usage is TRBJ2-3; D may be TRBD1 (5 bases). The ends were cut back, 0 bases at V and 5 bases at J, with 21 bases in the middle. Per the germline V gene, CDR1 is LNHNV and CDR2 is YYDKDF (reference sequence). CDR3 size: 18 residues. This CDR3 is CATSRDRLWKGAEDTQYF. In DNA, the CDR3 is TGTGCCACCAGCAGAGATCGACTCTGGAAAGGGGCAGAAGATACGCAGTATTTT.

The rearrangement links TRBV5-1 to TRBJ2-1, with TRBD2 identical over 7 bases. V trimming: 3 bases; J trimming: 8 bases; junction bases outside the gene matches: 8. The CDR3 consists of 14 residues. Germline values: CDR1 SGHRS, CDR2 YFSETQ. CDR3 DNA sequence: TGCGCCAGCAGCTCCGGGGGGTATATCTATGAGCAGTTCTTC. Translating it yields CASSSGGYIYEQFF. Filled out from reference TRBV5-1 and TRBJ2-1, the complete variable domain reads KAGVTQTPRYLIKTRGQQVTLSCSPISGHRSVSWYQQTPGQGLQFLFEYFSETQRNKGNFPGRFSGRQFSNSRSEMNVSTLELGDSALYLCASSSGGYIYEQFFGPGTRLTVL.

The chain joins TRBV29-1 to TRBJ2-3; TRBD2 matches 8 bases. The CDR3 loop spans 15 amino acids. CDR1 and CDR2 (germline): SQVTM, ANQGSEA. The V segment lost 5 bases and the J segment 0 bases; nucleotides outside the gene matches: 7. The CDR3 nucleotides are TGCAGCGTTCTCTCGCGGGGGGATAGCACAGATACGCAGTATTTT. Residues: CSVLSRGDSTDTQYF.

The chain recombines TRBV10-2 with TRBJ2-3; D possibly uses TRBD1 or TRBD2 (5 bases each). CDR3 length equals 14 residues. V dropped 0 bases and J dropped 6 bases, with 10 bases sitting between them. Germline-derived CDR1 and CDR2 are WSHSY and SAAADI. The CDR3 nucleotides read TGCGCCAGCAGTGAGTCGGCCCGGGGCGATACGCAGTATTTT. It codes for CASSESARGDTQYF.

The rearrangement uses TRBV19 and TRBJ2-7; the match to TRBD1 covers 8 bases. The CDR3 loop spans 13 amino acids. Unmatched junction bases numbered 3, after V lost 1 base and J lost 7 bases. The germline V gene encodes CDR1 LNHDA and CDR2 SQIVND (reference sequence). CDR3 nucleotide sequence: TGTGCCAGTAGTATAGGAACAGGGGGTGAGCAGTACTTC. It yields the protein CASSIGTGGEQYF.

The sample holds many counts of this clonotype. The V call is TRBV6-1, the J call TRBJ2-7; 7 nucleotides agree with TRBD1. Germline CDR1 and CDR2: MNHNS and SASEGT. This CDR3 spans 14 amino acids. J lost 2 bases, V lost 5 bases, and 6 bases had no gene match. The chain's CDR3 is CASSWYRGAYEQYV. CDR3 coding DNA: TGTGCCAGCAGTTGGTACAGGGGAGCCTACGAGCAGTACGTC.

This chain connects TRBV23-1 to TRBJ2-2, with a tentative D call TRBD1 (5 bases). TRBV23-1 is noted as an ORF with a role that remains uncertain. The germline V and J ends were trimmed by 3 bases and 1 base, with 15 bases remaining between them. The CDR3 is 17 amino acids. CDR3 residues: CASSHGRTGRNTGELFF. The CDR3 DNA sequence: TGCGCCAGCAGTCACGGTCGAACAGGTCGGAACACCGGGGAGCTGTTTTTT.

This chain uses TRBV4-2 with TRBJ1-1; D is possibly TRBD1 (5 bases). Germline CDR1 reads LGHNA; CDR2 reads YNFKEQ. Trimming removed 4 bases from V and 6 bases from J, with 15 bases in between. The CDR3 totals 14 residues. The CDR3 protein is CASSLKTGPAEAFF. As DNA, the CDR3 is TGTGCCAGCAGCCTAAAGACGGGGCCCGCTGAAGCTTTCTTT.

This clonotype was detected only a few times. The chain carries TRBV5-6 and TRBJ2-7; the D call may be TRBD1 or TRBD2 (6 bases each). Germline-derived CDR1 and CDR2 are SGHDT and YYEEEE. The ends were cut back, 4 bases at V and 6 bases at J, with 14 bases in the middle. This CDR3 comprises 13 residues. CDR3 coding DNA: TGTGCCAGCAGCGTGGGCAGGGGACTCGAGCAGTACTTC. This encodes CASSVGRGLEQYF.

This clonotype was observed a handful of times. The chain couples TRBV6-5 to TRBJ1-2; tentatively, D is TRBD1 (6 bases). This CDR3 has 16 residues. Per germline, CDR1 MNHEY and CDR2 SVGAGI. V was shortened by 0 bases and J by 7 bases, with 18 bases between the two germline ends. CDR3 sequence (DNA): TGTGCCAGCAGTTACTCGGCGGCCCCAGGGGTCAGTGGCTACACCTTC. It encodes CASSYSAAPGVSGYTF.